Listed below are T cell receptor beta chains from one sample, sequenced in a study of blood T cell repertoires in COVID-19. Assay used: immunoSEQ multiplex PCR; TCRdb lists only in-frame clones, some missing. The table shows 450,000 to 500,000 clones, with 70% to 90% occurring only once. The sequenced material came from peripheral blood. The receptors come from a human donor in a cohort sampled during active COVID-19. CDR3s include the opening cysteine and the closing phenylalanine or tryptophan. Fields, in order: clone size, J gene, D gene, V gene, CDR3 protein, CDR3 DNA. A D gene is named only where the DNA matches it firmly. Only part of the rows carry a size: once, few, many, or a class if the clone is expanded.

- | TRBJ1-2 | - | TRBV24-1 | CATSDERNGYTF | TGTGCCACCAGTGATGAGAGAAATGGCTACACCTTC
many | TRBJ2-3 | - | TRBV30 | CAWSPTGRPTDTQYF | TGTGCCTGGAGTCCCACTGGGCGACCCACAGATACGCAGTATTTT
- | TRBJ1-1 | - | TRBV6-5 | CASSYSTLNTEAFF | TGTGCCAGCAGTTACTCGACTCTGAACACTGAAGCTTTCTTT
once | TRBJ2-7 | TRBD2 | TRBV7-2 | CASGGLAGTYEQYF | TGTGCCAGCGGAGGACTAGCGGGTACCTACGAGCAGTACTTC
- | TRBJ2-1 | - | TRBV23-1 | CASSQTPRIEQFF | TGCGCCAGCAGTCAGACCCCGCGGATTGAGCAGTTCTTC
- | TRBJ1-5 | - | TRBV28 | CASRSADRLYQPQHF | TGTGCCAGCAGATCCGCGGACAGACTGTATCAGCCCCAGCATTTT
- | TRBJ1-1 | TRBD1 | TRBV30 | CAWRLTGKNTEAFF | TGTGCCTGGAGACTGACAGGGAAGAACACTGAAGCTTTCTTT
- | TRBJ1-4 | TRBD1 | TRBV4-2 | CASISRTGGDEKLFF | TGTGCCAGCATAAGTCGGACAGGGGGAGATGAAAAACTGTTTTTT
- | TRBJ1-2 | - | TRBV21-1 | CASSKVLYETGGYYGYTF | TGTGCCAGCAGCAAAGTTCTATATGAGACAGGGGGCTACTATGGCTACACCTTC
- | TRBJ1-1 | - | TRBV30 | CAWSSTETAFF | TGTGCCTGGAGTTCCACAGAGACGGCTTTCTTT
- | TRBJ2-7 | - | TRBV2 | CASSGQIEGEQYF | TGTGCCAGCTCCGGACAGATCGAAGGGGAGCAGTACTTC
- | TRBJ1-5 | - | TRBV28 | CASSLKFSPLYSNQPQHF | TGTGCCAGCAGTTTAAAATTTTCCCCACTATATAGCAATCAGCCCCAGCATTTT
- | TRBJ2-2 | - | TRBV7-6 | CASSLVTGYGTGELFF | TGTGCCAGCAGCTTAGTAACAGGTTATGGCACCGGGGAGCTGTTTTTT
- | TRBJ2-4 | - | TRBV5-1 | CASSAGDSLGKNIQYF | TGCGCCAGCAGCGCTGGGGACTCCCTGGGCAAAAACATTCAGTACTTC
- | TRBJ2-7 | - | TRBV28 | CASSTPTVEQYF | TGTGCCAGTTCTACCCCAACGGTAGAGCAGTACTTC
- | TRBJ2-7 | TRBD2 | TRBV19 | CASSIPSGTGEQYF | TGTGCCAGTAGTATCCCTAGCGGGACGGGCGAGCAGTACTTC
once | TRBJ2-1 | TRBD2 | TRBV18 | CASSLGTSGSYNEQFF | TGTGCCAGCTCACTAGGGACTAGCGGCTCCTACAATGAGCAGTTCTTC
- | TRBJ2-3 | - | TRBV11-3 | CASSLEGTSISTDTQYF | TGTGCCAGCAGCTTAGAGGGGACTTCAATAAGCACAGATACGCAGTATTTT
- | TRBJ1-5 | TRBD1 | TRBV28 | CASSRPRDSQERPQHF | TGTGCCAGCAGCCGCCCCCGGGACAGCCAAGAGAGGCCCCAGCATTTT
- | TRBJ2-1 | - | TRBV12-2 | CASRLARGREGSSYNEQFF | TGTGCAAGTCGCTTAGCGCGGGGGAGAGAGGGGAGCTCCTACAATGAGCAGTTCTTC
- | TRBJ2-5 | - | TRBV18 | CASSPGSRVETQYF | TGTGCCAGCTCACCAGGGTCCAGGGTTGAGACCCAGTACTTC
- | TRBJ2-1 | TRBD1 | TRBV6-5 | CASIPGQGIDEQFF | TGTGCCAGCATCCCGGGACAGGGTATCGATGAGCAGTTCTTC
- | TRBJ1-2 | TRBD1 | TRBV7-9 | CASSFAGTGLHGYTF | TGTGCCAGCAGCTTTGCCGGGACAGGGCTTCATGGCTACACCTTC
- | TRBJ2-1 | TRBD2 | TRBV11-2 | CASSLRTSGFYNEQFF | TGTGCCAGCAGCCTCAGGACTAGCGGGTTCTACAATGAGCAGTTCTTC
- | TRBJ2-3 | - | TRBV7-2 | CASSFKTGSHTDTQYF | TGTGCCAGCAGCTTTAAAACAGGGTCCCACACAGATACGCAGTATTTT
- | TRBJ2-1 | - | TRBV29-1 | CSVDEGLGNEQFF | TGCAGCGTTGACGAGGGATTGGGCAATGAGCAGTTCTTC
- | TRBJ1-2 | - | TRBV6-5 | CASSYLEWGYTF | TGTGCCAGCAGTTACTTGGAGTGGGGCTACACCTTC
- | TRBJ2-7 | - | TRBV30 | CAWRSRSYEQYF | TGTGCCTGGAGAAGTAGAAGCTACGAGCAGTACTTC
- | TRBJ1-6 | - | TRBV9 | CASSLLADSDNSPLHF | TGTGCCAGCAGCCTCCTTGCGGACTCCGATAATTCACCCCTCCACTTT
- | TRBJ2-3 | TRBD2 | TRBV9 | CASSTLTSGTTDTQYF | TGTGCCAGCAGCACCCTAACTAGCGGAACCACAGATACGCAGTATTTT
- | TRBJ2-3 | TRBD2 | TRBV7-3 | CASSNPSGGTDTQYF | TGTGCCAGCTCTAACCCCAGCGGGGGAACAGATACGCAGTATTTT
- | TRBJ2-1 | - | TRBV12-3/TRBV12-4 | CASSRGLEQFF | TGTGCCAGCAGCCGAGGACTAGAGCAGTTCTTC
- | TRBJ1-2 | - | TRBV18 | CASSQGDTSYGYTF | TGTGCCAGCTCACAGGGGGACACCAGCTATGGCTACACCTTC
- | TRBJ2-2 | - | TRBV9 | CANSVEGVGTGELFF | TGTGCCAACAGCGTAGAAGGGGTTGGCACCGGGGAGCTGTTTTTT
- | TRBJ2-7 | TRBD1 | TRBV11-2 | CASSSDRGRFHEQYF | TGTGCCAGCAGCTCCGACAGGGGGCGCTTCCACGAGCAGTACTTC
- | TRBJ2-1 | - | TRBV5-4 | CASSPGSGWNEQFF | TGTGCCAGCAGCCCCGGGTCGGGGTGGAATGAGCAGTTCTTC
- | TRBJ2-3 | - | TRBV23-1 | CASSQSYEDTQYF | TGCGCCAGCAGTCAATCTTACGAGGATACGCAGTATTTT
- | TRBJ2-1 | - | TRBV10-3 | CAISKGAPYNEQFF | TGTGCCATCAGTAAGGGAGCCCCCTACAATGAGCAGTTCTTC
- | TRBJ2-1 | TRBD2 | TRBV29-1 | CSVGTSGPNEQFF | TGCAGCGTTGGAACTAGCGGGCCCAATGAGCAGTTCTTC
- | TRBJ2-7 | TRBD1 | TRBV28 | CASSSPGGAENEQYF | TGTGCCAGCAGTTCCCCAGGGGGCGCGGAAAACGAGCAGTACTTC
- | TRBJ1-1 | - | TRBV13 | CASSETVPNTEAFF | TGTGCCAGCAGCGAGACAGTCCCGAACACTGAAGCTTTCTTT
- | TRBJ2-1 | - | TRBV5-1 | CASSLEAGSSYNEQFF | TGCGCCAGCAGCTTGGAGGCGGGTAGCTCCTACAATGAGCAGTTCTTC
- | TRBJ1-2 | - | TRBV24-1 | CATSGQGSGYGYTF | TGTGCCACCAGTGGCCAGGGAAGTGGCTATGGCTACACCTTC
- | TRBJ2-5 | TRBD2 | TRBV3-1/TRBV3-2 | CASSHREGLETQYF | TGTGCCAGCAGCCACCGGGAGGGCCTGGAGACCCAGTACTTC
- | TRBJ2-2 | TRBD1 | TRBV19 | CASMRQGAGNTGELFF | TGTGCCAGTATGAGGCAGGGGGCAGGGAACACCGGGGAGCTGTTTTTT
few | TRBJ2-4 | - | TRBV25-1 | CASSGGVTNKNIQYF | TGTGCCAGCAGTGGGGGGGTGACTAACAAAAACATTCAGTACTTC
- | TRBJ2-7 | TRBD2 | TRBV6-2/TRBV6-3 | CASSSGLAESSYEQYF | TGTGCCAGCAGTTCGGGCCTAGCGGAAAGCTCCTACGAGCAGTACTTC
- | TRBJ1-4 | TRBD1 | TRBV3-1/TRBV3-2 | CASSQEGARGRTNEKLFF | TGTGCCAGCAGCCAAGAGGGGGCGAGGGGGCGGACGAATGAAAAACTGTTTTTT
- | TRBJ2-2 | - | TRBV5-1 | CASSRGSTETGELFF | TGCGCCAGCAGTCGTGGGAGTACGGAAACCGGGGAGCTGTTTTTT
- | TRBJ2-2 | TRBD2 | TRBV19 | CASSIQTSGVGRELFF | TGTGCCAGTAGTATCCAGACTAGCGGGGTTGGAAGGGAGCTGTTTTTT
- | TRBJ2-1 | TRBD2 | TRBV24-1 | CATSRGRDEQFF | TGTGCCACCAGTCGAGGGAGGGATGAGCAGTTCTTC
- | TRBJ2-5 | - | TRBV20-1 | CSASNPEGGGPQYF | TGCAGTGCTAGTAATCCGGAGGGAGGTGGTCCCCAGTACTTC
- | TRBJ1-6 | - | TRBV9 | CASSQDPQSNSPLHF | TGTGCCAGCAGCCAGGATCCCCAATCTAATTCACCCCTCCACTTT
- | TRBJ1-4 | - | TRBV9 | CASSVLPNEKLFF | TGTGCCAGCAGCGTCCTCCCTAATGAAAAACTGTTTTTT
- | TRBJ2-2 | TRBD1 | TRBV6-2/TRBV6-3 | CASSPRGELRQGLRVPGELFF | TGTGCCAGCAGTCCCCGAGGGGAACTCCGACAGGGATTGAGAGTACCCGGGGAGCTGTTTTTT
- | TRBJ2-5 | TRBD2 | TRBV11-2 | CASSFFLAGVRREETQYF | TGTGCCAGCAGCTTTTTCCTAGCGGGAGTACGTAGGGAAGAGACCCAGTACTTC
- | TRBJ2-7 | TRBD2 | TRBV6-1 | CASSEAPSGTFYEQYF | TGTGCCAGCAGTGAAGCTCCTAGCGGGACGTTCTACGAGCAGTACTTC
- | TRBJ1-1 | - | TRBV4-2 | CASSRLGAETEAFF | TGTGCCAGCAGCCGCTTGGGGGCAGAAACCGAAGCTTTCTTT
once | TRBJ2-7 | TRBD2 | TRBV7-8 | CASRRTSGFLYEQYF | TGTGCCAGCAGGCGGACTAGCGGGTTCCTCTACGAGCAGTACTTC
- | TRBJ2-6 | - | TRBV11-1 | CASSPFSGANVLTF | TGTGCCAGCAGCCCCTTCTCTGGGGCCAACGTCCTGACTTTC